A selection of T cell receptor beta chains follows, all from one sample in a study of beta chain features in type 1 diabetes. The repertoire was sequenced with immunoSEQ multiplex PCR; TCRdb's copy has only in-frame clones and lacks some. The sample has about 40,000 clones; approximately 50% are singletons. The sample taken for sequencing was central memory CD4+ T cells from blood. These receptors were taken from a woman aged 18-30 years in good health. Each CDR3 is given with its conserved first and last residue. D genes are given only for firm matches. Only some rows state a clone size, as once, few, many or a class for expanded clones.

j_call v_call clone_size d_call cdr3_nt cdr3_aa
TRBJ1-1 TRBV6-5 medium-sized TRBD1 TGTGCCAGCAGTATAACAGGGGGCTTATCCCCCCCTTTCTTT CASSITGGLSPPFF
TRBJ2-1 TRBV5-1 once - TGCGCCAGCAGCTTGTCAGCGGCTTACAATGAGCAGTTCTTC CASSLSAAYNEQFF
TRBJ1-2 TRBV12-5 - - TGTGCTAGTGGAAGCAAGCCCCTCTATGGCTACACCTTC CASGSKPLYGYTF
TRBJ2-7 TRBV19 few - TGTGCCAGTAGTGAAAGCCTCGCGAGTTACGAGCAGTACTTC CASSESLASYEQYF
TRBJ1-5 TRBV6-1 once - TGTGCCACACTGGACAGAGTAAATCAGCCCCAGCATTTT CATLDRVNQPQHF
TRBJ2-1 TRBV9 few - TGTGCCAGCAGCGTAGTTGGCAGGGTTGCCGATGAGCAGTTCTTC CASSVVGRVADEQFF
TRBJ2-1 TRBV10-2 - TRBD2 TGCGCCAGCAGATCCGGACTAGCGGGAACCGATGAGCAGTTCTTC CASRSGLAGTDEQFF
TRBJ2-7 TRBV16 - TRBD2 TGTGCCAGCAGCCATCCGACTAGCGGGAGCTCCTACGAGCAGTACTTC CASSHPTSGSSYEQYF
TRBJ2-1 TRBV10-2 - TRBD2 TGCGCCAGCAGTCACCCCCTGCGGGGGGGCTACAATGAGCAGTTCTTC CASSHPLRGGYNEQFF
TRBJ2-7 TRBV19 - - TGTGCCAGTAAGGACGGGGTCTCCTACGAGCAGTACTTC CASKDGVSYEQYF
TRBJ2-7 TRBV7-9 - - TGTGCCAGCGGCAAAGACGGGAGCTCCTACGAGCAGTACTTC CASGKDGSSYEQYF
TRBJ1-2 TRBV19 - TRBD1 TGTGCCAGTAGTGCGCCGGGACAGGGGATGATCGGCGGCCACACCTTC CASSAPGQGMIGGHTF
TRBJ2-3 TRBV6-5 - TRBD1 TGTGCCAGCAGTTACGGGACAGGGAGCACAGATACGCAGTATTTT CASSYGTGSTDTQYF
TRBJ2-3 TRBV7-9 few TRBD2 TGTGCCAGGACTAGCGGGGGCACAGATACGCAGTATTTT CARTSGGTDTQYF
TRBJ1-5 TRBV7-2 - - TGTGCCAGCAGCCCGCAGGTGCAGTTTAGCAATCAGCCCCAGCATTTT CASSPQVQFSNQPQHF
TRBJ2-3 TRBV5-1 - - TGCGCCAGCAGCATTCAGACCGGGATGGGCACAGATACGCAGTATTTT CASSIQTGMGTDTQYF
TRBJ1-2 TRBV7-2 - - TGTGCCAGCAGCTTTACAGGGACGAGCGGCTACACCTTC CASSFTGTSGYTF
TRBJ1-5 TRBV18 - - TGTGCCAGCTCACCACAGAGGGATCAGCCCCAGCATTTT CASSPQRDQPQHF
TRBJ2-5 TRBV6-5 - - TGTGCCAGCAGTCAGGACTGGGCTACCCAAGAGACCCAGTACTTC CASSQDWATQETQYF
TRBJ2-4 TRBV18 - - TGTGCCAGCTCACCTCGAGGGGGGGTTCAGTACTTC CASSPRGGVQYF
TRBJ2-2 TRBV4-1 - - TGCGCCAGCAGCCAAGAGAGGGTAAACACCGGGGAGCTGTTTTTT CASSQERVNTGELFF
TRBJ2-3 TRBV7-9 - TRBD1 TGTGCCAGCATCCCCACGGGACAGGGCACAGATACGCAGTATTTT CASIPTGQGTDTQYF
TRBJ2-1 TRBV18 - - TGTGCCAGCTCACCCAGTCAGATCCATGAGCAGTTCTTC CASSPSQIHEQFF
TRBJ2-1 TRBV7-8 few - TGTGCCAGCAGCTCCACCCCGGACAATGAGCAGTTCTTC CASSSTPDNEQFF
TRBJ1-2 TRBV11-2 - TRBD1 TGTGCCAGCAGCTCCGACAGGGGTCGGAACTATGGCTACACCTTC CASSSDRGRNYGYTF
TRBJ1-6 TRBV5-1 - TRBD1 TGCGCCAGCAGCTTGAGGGACAGGGGCAGTTCACCCCTCCACTTT CASSLRDRGSSPLHF
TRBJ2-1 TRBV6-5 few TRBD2 TGTGCCAGCAGCACCGGGACTAGCGGGAGTAATGAGCAGTTCTTC CASSTGTSGSNEQFF
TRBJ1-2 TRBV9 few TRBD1 TGTGCCAGCAGCGTAGGGGGACAGGGGAACTATGGCTACACCTTC CASSVGGQGNYGYTF
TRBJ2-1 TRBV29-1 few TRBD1 TGCAGCGTTGAAGCGTGGACAGGGAGATCCTACAATGAGCAGTTCTTC CSVEAWTGRSYNEQFF
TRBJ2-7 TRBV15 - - TGTGCCACCAGCAGACAGGGGATACTCGAGCAGTACTTC CATSRQGILEQYF
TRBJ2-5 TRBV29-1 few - TGCAGCGTTGAAGATACAGGGCTCCAAGAGACCCAGTACTTC CSVEDTGLQETQYF